The sequence of this TCR beta chain was determined in a study of neurological immune-mediated disorders. This clonotype was seen many times. Antigen unknown. Findings of the study overall: Healthy controls had more TCR clonal expansion than multiple sclerosis, which showed the least, whereas HTLV-1-associated myelopathy showed the most. No expanded-clone CDR3 amino acid sequence recurred across subjects, suggesting private TCR-beta repertoires. For the multiple sclerosis repertoire cluster, no association with any clinical or MRI feature was found.

The cDNA was produced through 5'RACE with 10-nucleotide random UMIs. Via MiXCR, TCRdb re-called the 5' RACE reads, giving one row per CDR3 protein. The table shows around 64,000 distinct CDR3 sequences, with 3.2% occurring only once. CDR1 is SGHRS and CDR2 is YFSETQ in the germline V gene. CDR3 size: 13 residues. V lost 9 bases to trimming and J lost 2 bases; unmatched junction nucleotides: 7. The gene calls are TRBV5-1 and TRBJ1-2; TRBD1 matches 7 bases. The clonotype comes from a woman aged 45-65 years with multiple sclerosis. The sequenced material came from PBMCs. Here the CDR3 reads CATSSGGNYGYTF. CDR3 coding DNA: TGCGCCACCTCCTCAGGGGGAAACTATGGCTACACCTTC.